This T cell receptor (beta chain) was identified during a study of Ad26.COV2.S vaccination and SARS-CoV-2 variants. On the study more broadly: The donor belonged to the COV1001 Ad26.COV2.S trial arm. General observations from the study: Analyses that measured TCR breadth and depth may have underestimated total T cell responses. Vaccine and placebo recipients had comparable breadth of non-spike TCRs.

Treatment defined: around 19 received Ad26.COV2.S at low or high dose, single or two shots; about 5 received placebo; per-sample allocation not given. Sampling was performed 63 days after the first vaccine or placebo injection. This vaccine is an Ad26 vector that expresses the Wuhan-strain SARS-CoV-2 spike. In the case of this clone: Its antigen is still unknown.

The CDR3 is made up of 13 amino acids. V was clipped by 2 bases and J by 6 bases, with 11 bases between them. Germline-derived CDR1 and CDR2 are SGHKS and YYEKEE (reference sequence). Sequencing used immunoSEQ multiplex PCR; TCRdb keeps in-frame clones, though not all of them. The repertoire has a few hundred thousand clones, around 90% of them found once; the top ten carry around 3.5%. Specimen: peripheral blood, collected in a trial of Ad26.COV2.S vaccine versus placebo. The rearrangement uses TRBV5-5 and TRBJ1-1; D gene ambiguous. This TCR derives from a person between 18 and 65 years old who received the Ad26.COV2.S COVID-19 vaccine or a placebo. The CDR3 is CASSFGSRAEAFF. CDR3 in DNA: TGTGCCAGCAGCTTTGGGTCGCGCGCTGAAGCTTTCTTT.